One and the same sample provided the 19 T cell receptor beta chains below, sequenced in a study of T cells in Graves' hyperthyroidism and ophthalmopathy. RNA transcripts gave rise to amplified TCR beta CDR3 regions. The TCR CDR3 was amplified in a first-round RT-PCR using the HTBI primer set. TCRdb re-called the multiplex PCR reads through MiXCR, storing one row per CDR3 protein. In the table there are 490,000 or so distinct CDR3 sequences, 20% to 25% of which are singletons. Source material: blood. The receptors originated from a woman in her 70s with Graves' ophthalmopathy.

The chain has TRBV6-1 and TRBJ1-1, with D possibly being TRBD1 (5 bases). There are 12 residues in the CDR3. CDR1 is MNHNS and CDR2 is SASEGT in the germline V gene. V was clipped by 10 bases and J by 3 bases, with 12 bases between them. This CDR3 reads CATGAGDTEAFF. The CDR3 region has the DNA TGTGCCACTGGGGCGGGGGACACTGAAGCTTTCTTT.

This clonotype has a handful of counts. The genes are TRBV19 and TRBJ2-1; D unclear. Germline CDR1 is LNHDA and CDR2 is SQIVND (reference sequence). CDR3 length: 15 amino acids. Trimming took off 6 bases at V and 0 bases at J, with 12 bases between the two ends. The CDR3 here is CASRETRSSYNEQFF. The CDR3 nucleotides read TGTGCCAGTAGGGAGACAAGGAGCTCCTACAATGAGCAGTTCTTC.

The chain couples TRBV20-1 to TRBJ2-1; 8 positions agree with TRBD2. The germline CDR1 and CDR2 sequences are DFQATT and SNEGSKA (reference sequence). V was pared by 1 base and J by 6 bases, with 11 bases of the junction left unmatched. The CDR3 is 16 amino acids. The CDR3 region is CSARGRSGSSRNEQFF. CDR3 DNA: TGCAGTGCTAGAGGCCGAAGCGGGAGTTCCCGCAATGAGCAGTTCTTC.

V gene TRBV12-3 or TRBV12-4 combines with J gene TRBJ2-3; 8 positions agree with TRBD2. The length of the CDR3 is 15 residues. J gave up 5 bases and V 3 bases, and 7 bases lay outside the gene matches. Here the CDR3 DNA reads TGTGCCAGCAGTTTGGGAGCGGGAGTGGGAGATACGCAGTATTTT. Protein: CASSLGAGVGDTQYF.

The table lists this clonotype with a few counts. This chain uses TRBV15 with TRBJ1-4; 9 nucleotides agree with TRBD1. The CDR3 covers 17 residues. In germline, CDR1 is LNHNV, CDR2 YYDKDF (reference sequence). Trimming cost V 1 base and J 8 bases; bases outside gene matches: 11. The CDR3 is CATSRAPGTGSREKLFF. The CDR3 nucleotides read TGTGCCACCAGCAGAGCGCCCGGGACAGGGAGTAGGGAAAAACTGTTTTTT.

In this sample, this clonotype turned up a few times. V gene TRBV20-1 combines with J gene TRBJ2-3, with TRBD2 matching over 12 bases. The CDR3 contains 17 residues. Germline trimming cut 1 base from V and 2 bases from J; bases unmatched to any gene: 7. From germline, CDR1 is DFQATT and CDR2 SNEGSKA (reference sequence). The CDR3: CSARVGLAGGYTDTQYF. CDR3 DNA sequence: TGCAGTGCTAGAGTTGGTCTAGCGGGAGGGTACACAGATACGCAGTATTTT.

This clonotype was seen a handful of times. The chain employs TRBV6-6 and TRBJ2-7, with D possibly TRBD2 on 5 matching bases. The CDR3 is made up of 14 amino acids. Germline V gives CDR1 MNHNY, CDR2 SVGAGI (reference sequence). V was cut by 2 bases and J by 2 bases, with 10 bases left in between. The CDR3, as DNA: TGTGCCAGCAGTTACACGCGGGCCACCTACGAGCAGTACTTC. This translates into CASSYTRATYEQYF.

This clonotype was seen many times. The chain combines TRBV11-2 with TRBJ2-7; 7 nucleotides match TRBD2. V dropped 2 bases and J dropped 6; count of bases not matched to a gene: 7. This CDR3 contains 14 residues. CDR1 is SGHAT and CDR2 is FQNNGV in the germline V gene. The CDR3 spells CASSLFRGVGEQYF. CDR3 DNA: TGTGCCAGCAGCTTATTTCGGGGGGTGGGCGAGCAGTACTTC.

This clonotype turned up a few times. V usage is TRBV6-2 or TRBV6-3 and J usage is TRBJ2-7; D is possibly TRBD1 or TRBD2 (5 bases each). Germline V gene sequence: CDR1 MNHEY, CDR2 SVGEGT. The V gene lost 7 bases and the J gene lost 1 base, with 11 bases spanning the gap. The CDR3 consists of 13 residues. CDR3 nucleotide sequence: TGTGCCAGCAACCGAGGGACGTCCTACGAGCAGTACTTC. This translates into CASNRGTSYEQYF.

A word on this clonotype: The junction departs from the called germline gene at one end, perhaps through a read error. The V gene is TRBV18, the J gene TRBJ2-5, with D possibly TRBD2 on 6 matching bases. Germline values: CDR1 KGHSH, CDR2 LQKENI. CDR3 length equals 12 residues. As DNA, the CDR3 is TGTGCCAGCTCAACTAGCCAAGAGACCCAGTGCTTC. Translated, it gives CASSTSQETQCF. The full variable domain, with the rest looked up from reference TRBV18 and TRBJ2-5, is NAGVMQNPRHLVRRRGQEARLRCSPMKGHSHVYWYRQLPEEGLKFMVYLQKENIIDESGMPKERFSAEFPKEGPSILRIQQVVRGDSAAYFCASSTSQETQCFGPGTRLLVL.

This clonotype was observed a handful of times. The CDR3 loop is CASSQVSGQNTEAFF. The CDR3 DNA sequence: TGTGCCAGCAGCCAAGTATCTGGACAGAACACTGAAGCTTTCTTT. The gene calls are TRBV3-1 and TRBJ1-1; D may be TRBD1 (5 bases). Trimming removed 1 base at V and 1 base at J, with 10 bases between. CDR1 and CDR2 from the germline V gene are LGHDT and YNNKEL (reference sequence). This CDR3 is built from 15 residues.

This clonotype was counted many times. This chain connects TRBV3-1 to TRBJ2-7, with unresolved D. This CDR3 is built from 11 residues. V lost 3 bases to trimming and J lost 5 bases, with 5 bases between them. The germline V gene has CDR1 LGHDT and CDR2 YNNKEL (reference sequence). DNA of the CDR3: TGTGCCAGCAGCCAGATGCACGAGCAGTACTTC. This codes for CASSQMHEQYF.

This clonotype has more than one count but fewer than ten. The CDR3 protein is CASSLEQGFSGNTIYF. The CDR3 DNA reads as TGTGCCAGCAGCTTAGAACAGGGATTCTCTGGAAACACCATATATTTT. The chain couples TRBV11-2 to TRBJ1-3; D is perhaps TRBD1 (6 bases). V dropped 0 bases and J dropped 0 bases, with 9 bases sitting between them. CDR3 length equals 16 residues. The germline CDR1 and CDR2 sequences are SGHAT and FQNNGV.

This clonotype appeared many times. The CDR3 sequence: CASSYSTGNGYTF. For the CDR3, the DNA is TGTGCCAGCAGTTACTCGACGGGTAATGGCTACACCTTC. The chain links TRBV6-2 or TRBV6-3 to TRBJ1-2; D is uncertain. The CDR3 runs to 13 residues. CDR1 is MNHEY and CDR2 is SVGEGT in the germline V gene. With 0 bases removed from V and 6 bases from J, the gap between germline ends came to 8 bases.

This CDR3 is CASKEGREAEAFF. In DNA, the CDR3 is TGTGCCAGCAAGGAAGGGCGTGAGGCTGAAGCTTTCTTT. The V call is TRBV6-1, the J call TRBJ1-1; no clear D. Trimming cost V 7 bases and J 6 bases, with 15 bases left between them. Germline lookup yields CDR1 MNHNS and CDR2 SASEGT. The CDR3 has 13 amino acids.

This clonotype was recorded a few times. The chain combines TRBV6-1 with TRBJ1-2; D gene unclear. The length of the CDR3 is 16 residues. Germline V gives CDR1 MNHNS, CDR2 SASEGT. The V gene lost 5 bases and the J gene lost 0 bases, with 16 bases spanning the gap. The CDR3 DNA follows: TGTGCCAGCAGTCCGCTCCGGGTCCTAGCTAACTATGGCTACACCTTC. Its protein product is CASSPLRVLANYGYTF.

This clonotype occurred a few times. The rearrangement joins TRBV5-8 to TRBJ2-2; 8 bases align to TRBD2. The CDR3 covers 15 residues. The V and J ends lost 2 bases and 7 bases, in that order; junction bases with no gene match: 7. Germline loops: CDR1 SGHTS, CDR2 YDEGEE. In nucleotides, the CDR3 is TGTGCCAGCAGCTTAGCGGGAGTCGGTAACGGGGAGCTGTTTTTT. Its translation is CASSLAGVGNGELFF. Supplemented by reference TRBV5-8 and TRBJ2-2, the full variable domain reads EAGVTQSPTHLIKTRGQQATLRCSPISGHTSVYWYQQALGLGLQFLLWYDEGEERNRGNFPPRFSGRQFPNYSSELNVNALELEDSALYLCASSLAGVGNGELFFGEGSRLTVL.

V usage is TRBV20-1 and J usage is TRBJ2-7; 9 positions match TRBD2. CDR1 is DFQATT, CDR2 SNEGSKA, per germline (reference sequence). The V and J ends lost 2 bases and 2 bases, in that order; junction bases with no gene match: 10. CDR3 length equals 16 residues. The chain's CDR3 is CSARSSAGGPTYEQYF. CDR3 nucleotides: TGCAGTGCTAGATCTTCAGCGGGAGGTCCTACCTACGAGCAGTACTTC.

V and J are TRBV4-2 and TRBJ2-2; a possible D gene is TRBD2 (6 bases). V was shortened by 7 bases and J by 3 bases, with 12 bases between the two germline ends. The CDR3 is made up of 14 amino acids. The germline V gene has CDR1 LGHNA and CDR2 YNFKEQ. CDR3 residues: CASKMGGDTGELFF. The DNA of the CDR3 is TGTGCCAGCAAGATGGGAGGAGACACCGGGGAGCTGTTTTTT.